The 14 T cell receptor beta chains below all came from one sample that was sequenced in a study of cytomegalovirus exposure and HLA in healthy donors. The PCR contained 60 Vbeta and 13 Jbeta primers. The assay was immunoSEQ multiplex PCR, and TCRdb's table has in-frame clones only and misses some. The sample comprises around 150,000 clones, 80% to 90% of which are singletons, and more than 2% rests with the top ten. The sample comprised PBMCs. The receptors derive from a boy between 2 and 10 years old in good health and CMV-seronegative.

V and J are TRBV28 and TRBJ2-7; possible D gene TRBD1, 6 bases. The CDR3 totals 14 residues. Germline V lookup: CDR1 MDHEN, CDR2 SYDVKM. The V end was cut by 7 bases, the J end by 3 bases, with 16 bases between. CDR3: CASTWGLTIYEQYF. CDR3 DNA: TGTGCCAGCACTTGGGGGCTGACAATCTACGAGCAGTACTTC.

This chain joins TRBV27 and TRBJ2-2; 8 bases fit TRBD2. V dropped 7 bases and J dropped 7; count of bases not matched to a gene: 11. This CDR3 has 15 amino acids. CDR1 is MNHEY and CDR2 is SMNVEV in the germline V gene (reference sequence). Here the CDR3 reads CASKRGGGRSGELFF. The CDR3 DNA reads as TGTGCCAGCAAAAGGGGCGGGGGGCGAAGCGGGGAGCTGTTTTTT.

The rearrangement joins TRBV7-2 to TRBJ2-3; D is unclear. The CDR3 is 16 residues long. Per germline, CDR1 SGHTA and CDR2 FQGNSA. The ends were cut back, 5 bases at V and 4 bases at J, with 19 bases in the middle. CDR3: CASSPSLTETPDTQYF. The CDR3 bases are TGTGCCAGCAGCCCGAGTCTTACAGAGACCCCAGATACGCAGTATTTT.

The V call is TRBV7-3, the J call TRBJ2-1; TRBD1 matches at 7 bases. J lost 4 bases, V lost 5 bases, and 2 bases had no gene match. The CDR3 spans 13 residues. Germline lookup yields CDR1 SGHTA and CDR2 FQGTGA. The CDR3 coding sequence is TGTGCCAGCAGCCTACAGGGGTACAATGAGCAGTTCTTC. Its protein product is CASSLQGYNEQFF.

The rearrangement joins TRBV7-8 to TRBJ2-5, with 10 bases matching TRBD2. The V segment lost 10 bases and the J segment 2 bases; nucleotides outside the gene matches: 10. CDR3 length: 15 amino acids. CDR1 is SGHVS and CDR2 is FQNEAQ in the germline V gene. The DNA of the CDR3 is TGTGCCAAACTCTTATCTAGCGGGGGTCAAGAGACCCAGTACTTC. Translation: CAKLLSSGGQETQYF.

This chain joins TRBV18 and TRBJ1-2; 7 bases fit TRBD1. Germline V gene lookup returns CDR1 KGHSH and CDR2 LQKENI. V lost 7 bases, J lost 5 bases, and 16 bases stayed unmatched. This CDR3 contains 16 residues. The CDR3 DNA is TGTGCCAGCTACCAAACCTCGGGACAGAGGAGATATGGCTACACCTTC. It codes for CASYQTSGQRRYGYTF.

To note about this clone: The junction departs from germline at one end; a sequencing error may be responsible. CDR3 sequence reads: CASSHPEPWAARIF. The CDR3 bases are TGTGCCAGCAGTCACCCGGAACCCTGGGCCGCGCGAATCTTC. V is TRBV6-6 and J is TRBJ2-1; D gene unclear. The CDR3 loop spans 14 amino acids. The germline gives CDR1 MNHNY, CDR2 SVGAGI (reference sequence).

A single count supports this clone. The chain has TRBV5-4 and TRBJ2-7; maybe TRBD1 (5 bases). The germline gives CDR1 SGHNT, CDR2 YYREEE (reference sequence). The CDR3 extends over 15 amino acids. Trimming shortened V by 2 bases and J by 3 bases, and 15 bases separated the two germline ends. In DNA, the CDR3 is TGTGCCAGCAGCTTAGTCAGGGAAGACGGCTACGAGCAGTACTTC. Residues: CASSLVREDGYEQYF.

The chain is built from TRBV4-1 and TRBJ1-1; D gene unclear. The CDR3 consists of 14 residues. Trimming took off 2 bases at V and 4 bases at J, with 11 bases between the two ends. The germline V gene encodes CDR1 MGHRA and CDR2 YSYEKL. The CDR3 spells CASSQPRQATEAFF. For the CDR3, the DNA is TGCGCCAGCAGCCAACCCCGTCAGGCCACTGAAGCTTTCTTT.

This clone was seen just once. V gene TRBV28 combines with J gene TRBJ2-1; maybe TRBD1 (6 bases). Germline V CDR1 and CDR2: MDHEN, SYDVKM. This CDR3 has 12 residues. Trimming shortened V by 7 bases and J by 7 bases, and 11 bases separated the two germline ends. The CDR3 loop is CASIQGPNEQFF. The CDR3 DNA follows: TGTGCCAGCATACAGGGACCTAATGAGCAGTTCTTC.

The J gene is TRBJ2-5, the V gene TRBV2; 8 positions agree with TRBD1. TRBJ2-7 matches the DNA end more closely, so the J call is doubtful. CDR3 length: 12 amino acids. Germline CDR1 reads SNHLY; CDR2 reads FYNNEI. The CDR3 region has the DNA TGTGCCAGCACCACAGGGGGGCACGAGCAGTACTTC. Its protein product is CASTTGGHEQYF.

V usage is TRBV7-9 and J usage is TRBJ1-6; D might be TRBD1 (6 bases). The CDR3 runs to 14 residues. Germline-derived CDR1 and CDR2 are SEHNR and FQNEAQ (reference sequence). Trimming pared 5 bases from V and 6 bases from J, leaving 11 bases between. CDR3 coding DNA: TGTGCCAGCAGCACGGGACACGCTAATTCACCCCTCCACTTT. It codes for CASSTGHANSPLHF.

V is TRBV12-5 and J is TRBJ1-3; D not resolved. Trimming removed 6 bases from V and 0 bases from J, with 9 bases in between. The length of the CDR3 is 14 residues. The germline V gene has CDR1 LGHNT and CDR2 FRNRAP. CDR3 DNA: TGTGCTAGTGGGTCCGTGAGCTCTGGAAACACCATATATTTT. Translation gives CASGSVSSGNTIYF.

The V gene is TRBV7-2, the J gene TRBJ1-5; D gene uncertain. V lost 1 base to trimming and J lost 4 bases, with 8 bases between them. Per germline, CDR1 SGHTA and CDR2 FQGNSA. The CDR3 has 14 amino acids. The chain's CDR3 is CASSLGRTNQPQHF. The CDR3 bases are TGTGCCAGCAGCTTAGGGAGGACTAATCAGCCCCAGCATTTT.